A selection of T cell receptor beta chains follows, all from one sample in a study of blood T cell repertoires in COVID-19. The data were produced by immunoSEQ multiplex PCR, yet TCRdb's version contains in-frame clones alone and is incomplete. The sample yields roughly 100,000 clones, approximately 90% seen once. Sequenced input: peripheral blood. Receptor source: a woman between 50 and 59 years old with COVID-19, enrolled during active disease. CDR3s include the opening cysteine and the closing phenylalanine or tryptophan. A D gene is named only where the DNA matches it firmly. Rows may omit the clone size; those that give it use once, few, many or a size class.

D: NA; V: TRBV30; size: NA; J: TRBJ2-7; CDR3: CAWSVTGGAYEQYF; DNA: TGTGCCTGGAGTGTAACAGGAGGGGCCTACGAGCAGTACTTC
D: TRBD1; V: TRBV5-1; size: NA; J: TRBJ1-6; CDR3: CASSPATGTGFSLGNSPLHF; DNA: TGCGCCAGCAGCCCAGCAACCGGGACAGGGTTTTCGTTGGGTAATTCACCCCTCCACTTT
D: NA; V: TRBV2; size: few; J: TRBJ2-7; CDR3: CASGPTGGEQYF; DNA: TGTGCCAGCGGCCCGACAGGAGGCGAGCAGTACTTC
D: NA; V: TRBV7-8; size: NA; J: TRBJ2-1; CDR3: CASSRDEGVYNEQFF; DNA: TGTGCCAGCAGCCGCGATGAGGGGGTATACAATGAGCAGTTCTTC
D: NA; V: TRBV18; size: once; J: TRBJ2-7; CDR3: CASSPGQVKYEQYF; DNA: TGTGCCAGCTCACCGGGGCAGGTTAAGTACGAGCAGTACTTC
D: NA; V: TRBV5-1; size: NA; J: TRBJ2-5; CDR3: CASSLRLSGETQYF; DNA: TGCGCCAGCAGCCTCAGACTTTCGGGAGAGACCCAGTACTTC
D: NA; V: TRBV4-3; size: NA; J: TRBJ1-1; CDR3: CAAGGLRDTEAFF; DNA: TGCGCGGCAGGCGGGCTTAGAGACACTGAAGCTTTCTTT
D: NA; V: TRBV3-1/TRBV3-2; size: NA; J: TRBJ2-5; CDR3: CASSHGEKTQYF; DNA: TGTGCCAGCAGCCATGGTGAGAAGACCCAGTACTTC
D: NA; V: TRBV28; size: NA; J: TRBJ2-7; CDR3: CASSPGDSYYSSEYF; DNA: TGTGCCAGCAGTCCGGGGGACAGCTATTATTCTTCGGAGTACTTC
D: NA; V: TRBV12-3/TRBV12-4; size: NA; J: TRBJ1-2; CDR3: CASRGRGGYTF; DNA: TGTGCCAGCAGGGGCAGGGGTGGCTACACCTTC
D: TRBD1; V: TRBV30; size: NA; J: TRBJ1-6; CDR3: CAWSLRDRDSPLHF; DNA: TGTGCCTGGAGTCTCCGGGACAGAGATTCACCCCTCCACTTT
D: NA; V: TRBV10-3; size: NA; J: TRBJ2-3; CDR3: CATWETDTQYF; DNA: TGTGCCACGTGGGAGACAGATACGCAGTATTTT
D: NA; V: TRBV6-5; size: NA; J: TRBJ1-3; CDR3: CASSSTGTLGNTIYF; DNA: TGTGCCAGCAGTTCGACTGGGACATTGGGAAACACCATATATTTT
D: NA; V: TRBV5-1; size: NA; J: TRBJ1-3; CDR3: CASSIDSSGNTIYF; DNA: TGCGCCAGCAGCATCGACAGCTCTGGAAACACCATATATTTT
D: NA; V: TRBV2; size: NA; J: TRBJ2-7; CDR3: CASSAAGNYEQYF; DNA: TGTGCCAGCAGTGCGGCGGGAAACTACGAGCAGTACTTC
D: TRBD2; V: TRBV15; size: once; J: TRBJ2-7; CDR3: CATSRERSGGSYEQYF; DNA: TGTGCCACCAGCAGAGAACGTAGCGGGGGCTCCTACGAGCAGTACTTC
D: TRBD1; V: TRBV3-1/TRBV3-2; size: NA; J: TRBJ1-3; CDR3: CASSRGQGAYGNTIYF; DNA: TGTGCCAGCAGCCGCGGACAGGGGGCATATGGAAACACCATATATTTT
D: TRBD2; V: TRBV19; size: NA; J: TRBJ2-5; CDR3: CASRRGGPQETQYF; DNA: TGTGCCAGTAGGCGGGGGGGACCCCAAGAGACCCAGTACTTC